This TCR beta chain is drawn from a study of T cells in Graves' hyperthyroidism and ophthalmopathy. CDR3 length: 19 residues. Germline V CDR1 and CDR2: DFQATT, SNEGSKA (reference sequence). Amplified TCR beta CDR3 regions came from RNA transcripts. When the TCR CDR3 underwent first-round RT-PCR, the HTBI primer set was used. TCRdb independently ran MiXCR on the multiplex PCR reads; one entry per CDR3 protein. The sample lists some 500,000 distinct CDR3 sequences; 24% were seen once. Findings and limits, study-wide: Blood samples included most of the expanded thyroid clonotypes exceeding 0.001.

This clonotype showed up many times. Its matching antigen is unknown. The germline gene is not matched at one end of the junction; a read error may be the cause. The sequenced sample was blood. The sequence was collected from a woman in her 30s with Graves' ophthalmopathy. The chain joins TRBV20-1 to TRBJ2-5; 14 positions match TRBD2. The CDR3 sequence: CSASGLAGGLDQLQETRYF. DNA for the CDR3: TGCAGTGCTTCTGGACTAGCGGGGGGTTTAGACCAACTCCAAGAGACCCGGTACTTC.